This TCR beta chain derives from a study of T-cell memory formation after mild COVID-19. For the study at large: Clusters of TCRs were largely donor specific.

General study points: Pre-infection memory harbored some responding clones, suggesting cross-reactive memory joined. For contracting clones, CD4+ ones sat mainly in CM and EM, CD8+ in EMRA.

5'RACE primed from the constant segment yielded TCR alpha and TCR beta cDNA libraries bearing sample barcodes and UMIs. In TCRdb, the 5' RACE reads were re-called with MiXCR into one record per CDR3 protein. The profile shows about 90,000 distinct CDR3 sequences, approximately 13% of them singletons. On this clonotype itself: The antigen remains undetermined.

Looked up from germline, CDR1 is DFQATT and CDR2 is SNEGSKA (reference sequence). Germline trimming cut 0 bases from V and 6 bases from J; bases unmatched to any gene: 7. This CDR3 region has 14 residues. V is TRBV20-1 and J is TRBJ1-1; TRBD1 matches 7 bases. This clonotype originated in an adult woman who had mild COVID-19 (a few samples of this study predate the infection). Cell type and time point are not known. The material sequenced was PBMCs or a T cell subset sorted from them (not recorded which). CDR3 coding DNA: TGCAGTGCTAGAGATGACAGGGATTTCCCTGAAGCTTTCTTT. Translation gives CSARDDRDFPEAFF.